This T cell receptor (beta chain) is drawn from a study of cytomegalovirus exposure and HLA in healthy donors. Study observations and caveats: Being productive about 87% or about 30% of the time was typical of most TCR beta V segments in an earlier analysis. No immune exposure information besides CMV serostatus was available. It has been reported that TCR beta sequences accurately predicted the HLA-A and HLA-B alleles of most subjects. Later analysis placed DRB1 highest and HLA-C lowest in TCR association rates, which differed by HLA locus.

The V gene lost 3 bases and the J gene lost 5 bases, with 7 bases spanning the gap. CDR3 length: 12 residues. The V gene's germline CDR1 is MNHNS and CDR2 SASEGT. A remark on this clone: As yet, its antigen is unknown.

Use of 60 Vbeta and 13 Jbeta primers characterized the PCR. Assay used: immunoSEQ multiplex PCR; TCRdb lists only in-frame clones, some missing. The data hold roughly 100,000 clones, with around 85% observed a single time. This rearrangement joins TRBV6-1 to TRBJ1-2, with D unclear. What was sequenced was PBMCs. This clonotype was sampled from a man in his forties in good health and CMV-seropositive. In DNA, the CDR3 is TGTGCCAGCAGTGAGGGCGCTTATGGCTACACCTTC. Translating gives CASSEGAYGYTF.